The 24 T cell receptor beta chains given below trace back to one sample, sequenced in a study of blood T cells in healthy people across ages. Through a sample-barcoded 5' primer and a J-beta primer mix, a second PCR was run for roughly 6 to 12 cycles. Using its own MiXCR run on the 5' RACE reads, TCRdb lists one record per CDR3 protein. The data hold 1.6 million or so distinct CDR3 sequences, with around 35% observed a single time. Sample: blood. The receptors come from a young woman in good health.

As for this clonotype: At one boundary the junction diverges from the germline segment, which might be a read error. The rearrangement uses TRBV20-1 and TRBJ2-4; 7 bases agree with TRBD1. The CDR3 covers 12 residues. CDR1 is DFQATT, CDR2 SNEGSKA, per germline (reference sequence). The CDR3 reads CSARDDRGTGVF. The CDR3, as DNA: TGCAGTGCTAGAGATGATAGGGGAACAGGGGTCTTC.

This clonotype was seen only once. This chain uses TRBV9 with TRBJ1-5, with D tentatively TRBD1 (6 bases). Germline V gene sequence: CDR1 SGDLS, CDR2 YYNGEE. V was pared by 3 bases and J by 5 bases, with 15 bases between. The CDR3 extends over 15 amino acids. The CDR3 protein is CASSADGGAHQPQHF. CDR3 DNA: TGTGCCAGCAGCGCCGATGGGGGGGCGCATCAGCCCCAGCATTTT.

This rearrangement joins TRBV7-2 to TRBJ2-4; the match to TRBD2 covers 8 bases. The V gene's germline CDR1 is SGHTA and CDR2 FQGNSA. V lost 2 bases and J lost 6; bases outside the gene matches: 9. This CDR3 has 16 residues. The CDR3 here is CASSLSSQRERNIQYF. For the CDR3, the DNA is TGTGCCAGCAGCTTATCCTCTCAGCGGGAGAGAAACATTCAGTACTTC.

The V gene is TRBV10-3, the J gene TRBJ1-2; D might be TRBD1 (5 bases). With 3 bases removed from V and 8 bases from J, the gap between germline ends came to 13 bases. Germline V CDR1 and CDR2: ENHRY, SYGVKD. CDR3 length: 13 amino acids. The CDR3 loop is CAISDGRGQGYTF. In DNA form, the CDR3 reads TGTGCCATCAGTGACGGTAGGGGTCAGGGCTACACCTTC.

This clonotype was recorded a few times. CDR3 DNA sequence: TGCAGCGTTGAACGTATAGCGGGGGCCTACAATGAGCAGTTCTTC. Amino acids: CSVERIAGAYNEQFF. V and J are TRBV29-1 and TRBJ2-1, with TRBD2 matching over 9 bases. CDR3 length equals 15 residues. The V gene's germline CDR1 is SQVTM and CDR2 ANQGSEA. J was trimmed by 2 bases and V by 2 bases; bases with no gene match: 4.

The gene calls are TRBV3-1 and TRBJ1-1, with D maybe TRBD1 (6 bases). In germline, CDR1 is LGHDT, CDR2 YNNKEL (reference sequence). The length of the CDR3 is 15 residues. V lost 4 bases and J lost 3, with 15 bases in between. CDR3 coding DNA: TGTGCCAGCAGCCTAAATTCCGGGACACACACTGAAGCTTTCTTT. Amino acid sequence: CASSLNSGTHTEAFF.

To note about this clonotype: It may be a read error: a sequence one base away is much more abundant. The chain combines TRBV10-3 with TRBJ2-3; a weak D match, TRBD1 (5 bases). The CDR3 is 17 residues long. Germline CDR1 is ENHRY and CDR2 is SYGVKD. CDR3 region: CAIGDRSYYISTYTQYF. The CDR3 nucleotides read TGTGCCATCGGCGACAGATCTTATTATATTAGCACATATACGCAGTATTTT.

As concerns this clonotype: One end of the junction fails to match germline, which may point to a read error. The chain has TRBV28 and TRBJ2-3; TRBD2 agrees at 14 bases. Germline V gene sequence: CDR1 MDHEN, CDR2 SYDVKM. This CDR3 spans 15 amino acids. CDR3 bases: TGTGCCAGCACCGGGACTAGCGGGAGCTCAGATGCGCAGTATTTT. This gives the protein CASTGTSGSSDAQYF.

The J gene is TRBJ2-1, the V gene TRBV28; 7 bases are a match to TRBD2. Trimming cost V 4 bases and J 1 base; bases outside gene matches: 10. The germline gives CDR1 MDHEN, CDR2 SYDVKM. The CDR3 extends over 17 amino acids. The CDR3 sequence is CASSSPLGAGSYNEQFF. The CDR3 bases are TGTGCCAGCAGTTCCCCCCTTGGAGCGGGATCCTACAATGAGCAGTTCTTC. Complete variable domain (other parts from reference TRBV28 and TRBJ2-1): DVKVTQSSRYLVKRTGEKVFLECVQDMDHENMFWYRQDPGLGLRLIYFSYDVKMKEKGDIPEGYSVSREKKERFSLILESASTNQTSMYLCASSSPLGAGSYNEQFFGPGTRLTVL.

The V and J genes are TRBV3-1 and TRBJ2-1; D possibly corresponds to TRBD2 (6 bases). V shed 6 bases and J shed 3 bases, with 15 bases lying between them. CDR1 LGHDT and CDR2 YNNKEL come from the germline V gene (reference sequence). The CDR3 runs to 15 residues. CDR3 protein: CASRSGAGGYNEQFF. The DNA of the CDR3 is TGTGCCAGCAGGTCCGGGGCCGGGGGCTACAATGAGCAGTTCTTC.

Note on this clonotype: A read error may account for a junction end that differs from germline. This chain connects TRBV9 to TRBJ2-3, with TRBD2 identical over 8 bases. In germline, CDR1 is SGDLS, CDR2 YYNGEE. The CDR3 runs 16 residues. This chain's CDR3 is CAGSVVAGGLTDTQYF. Here the CDR3 DNA reads TGTGCCGGCAGCGTAGTTGCGGGGGGACTCACAGATACGCAGTATTTT.

This clonotype has only a few counts. The CDR3 reads CASSPLAPTGELFF. The CDR3 coding sequence is TGTGCCAGCTCACCACTTGCCCCAACCGGGGAGCTGTTTTTT. The chain couples TRBV18 to TRBJ2-2; D gene ambiguous. Looked up from germline, CDR1 is KGHSH and CDR2 is LQKENI. The CDR3 runs 14 residues. Trimming took 1 base from V and 5 from J, leaving 8 bases between them.

V gene TRBV28 combines with J gene TRBJ2-7; the D gene is possibly TRBD1 (5 bases). Matching the DNA end better, TRBJ2-5 makes the J call doubtful. CDR1 is MDHEN and CDR2 is SYDVKM in the germline V gene. The CDR3 has 14 residues. CDR3 in amino acids: CASSPPGMVETQYF. The CDR3, as DNA: TGTGCCAGCAGCCCTCCAGGGATGGTGGAGACCCAGTACTTC.

This clonotype was seen repeatedly, ten times or more. The chain is built from TRBV29-1 and TRBJ2-1, with 7 nucleotides matching TRBD1. The CDR3 has 15 amino acids. Germline loops: CDR1 SQVTM, CDR2 ANQGSEA. The V and J ends lost 4 bases and 3 bases, in that order; junction bases with no gene match: 9. The chain's CDR3 is CSVAIAGGVYNEQFF. CDR3 sequence (DNA): TGCAGCGTTGCCATCGCAGGGGGTGTCTACAATGAGCAGTTCTTC.

This clonotype was counted a few times. The chain has TRBV5-4 and TRBJ2-3; no firm D call. The V and J ends lost 4 bases and 5 bases respectively, with 17 bases between them. The CDR3 spans 15 residues. Per germline, CDR1 SGHNT and CDR2 YYREEE (reference sequence). CDR3 sequence (DNA): TGTGCCAGCAGCGCCACCGGTAGGCAAGTAGATACGCAGTATTTT. It yields the protein CASSATGRQVDTQYF.

The chain couples TRBV6-6 to TRBJ2-5, with a possible D match to TRBD2 (5 bases). The germline V and J ends were trimmed by 0 bases and 5 bases, with 13 bases remaining between them. Germline-derived CDR1 and CDR2 are MNHNY and SVGAGI (reference sequence). The CDR3 is 15 amino acids. The CDR3: CASSYSTGLEETQYF. CDR3 DNA: TGTGCCAGCAGTTACTCGACCGGACTTGAGGAGACCCAGTACTTC.

This clonotype has a handful of counts. The chain links TRBV13 to TRBJ2-7; 12 bases line up with TRBD2. Germline CDR1 reads PRHDT; CDR2 reads FYEKMQ (reference sequence). The CDR3 loop spans 15 amino acids. J was trimmed by 1 base and V by 5 bases; bases with no gene match: 3. CDR3 amino acids: CASSPTSGRSYEQYF. In DNA, the CDR3 is TGTGCCAGCAGCCCGACTAGCGGGAGATCCTACGAGCAGTACTTC.

In its sample, this clonotype was seen a few times. The V and J genes are TRBV20-1 and TRBJ2-2; D remains ambiguous. With 3 bases removed from V and 2 bases from J, the gap between germline ends came to 7 bases. This CDR3 contains 13 residues. In germline, CDR1 is DFQATT, CDR2 SNEGSKA (reference sequence). Written as DNA, the CDR3 is TGCAGTGCTAGCGGTGCTAACACCGGGGAGCTGTTTTTT. Amino acid sequence: CSASGANTGELFF.

The rearrangement uses TRBV5-1 and TRBJ2-3, with a tentative D call TRBD2 (6 bases). Looked up from germline, CDR1 is SGHRS and CDR2 is YFSETQ. The ends were cut back, 7 bases at V and 0 bases at J, with 18 bases in the middle. This CDR3 comprises 16 residues. CDR3 in amino acids: CASSPGGYASTDTQYF. Written as DNA, the CDR3 is TGCGCCAGCTCTCCTGGGGGGTACGCTAGCACAGATACGCAGTATTTT.

Details on this clonotype: The junction departs from the called germline gene at one end, perhaps through a read error. This chain links TRBV5-4 with TRBJ2-7; 7 bases match TRBD1. The CDR3 has 16 amino acids. Germline V gives CDR1 SGHNT, CDR2 YYREEE (reference sequence). Written as DNA, the CDR3 is TGTGCCAGCAGCTTATTACAGGGGCTGAGATCCTGCGAGCAGTACTTC. Translated: CASSLLQGLRSCEQYF.

This clonotype has a count of ten or more. The chain uses TRBV12-3 or TRBV12-4 and TRBJ2-7, with D perhaps assigned TRBD1 or TRBD2 (5 bases each). The CDR3 spans 12 residues. The ends were cut back, 2 bases at V and 7 bases at J, with 9 bases in the middle. The CDR3 loop is CASSLIWGEQYF. Written as DNA, the CDR3 is TGTGCCAGCAGTTTAATTTGGGGGGAGCAGTACTTC.

The chain links TRBV11-2 to TRBJ2-5; 14 bases align to TRBD2. Germline V gene sequence: CDR1 SGHAT, CDR2 FQNNGV. This CDR3 has 18 residues. V was pared by 1 base and J by 5 bases, with 9 bases of the junction left unmatched. CDR3 bases: TGTGCCAGCAGCTTAGGACTAGCGGGAGGGCACGTTTTGGAGACCCAGTACTTC. It translates to CASSLGLAGGHVLETQYF. Drawing the rest from reference TRBV11-2 and TRBJ2-5, the complete variable domain is EAGVAQSPRYKIIEKRQSVAFWCNPISGHATLYWYQQILGQGPKLLIQFQNNGVVDDSQLPKDRFSAERLKGVDSTLKIQPAKLEDSAVYLCASSLGLAGGHVLETQYFGPGTRLLVL.

This chain connects TRBV2 to TRBJ2-7, with D perhaps matching TRBD2 (7 bases). Germline lookup yields CDR1 SNHLY and CDR2 FYNNEI. V was clipped by 6 bases and J by 3 bases, with 24 bases between them. This CDR3 has 17 amino acids. CDR3: CASRLPLRGGLDYEQYF. The CDR3 coding sequence is TGTGCCAGCAGGCTACCCCTTCGCGGGGGCCTTGACTACGAGCAGTACTTC. The variable domain in full, completed from reference TRBV2 and TRBJ2-7, reads EPEVTQTPSHQVTQMGQEVILRCVPISNHLYFYWYRQILGQKVEFLVSFYNNEISEKSEIFDDQFSVERPDGSNFTLKIRSTKLEDSAMYFCASRLPLRGGLDYEQYFGPGTRLTVT.

The V and J genes are TRBV6-5 and TRBJ1-1; D unclear. Trimming cost V 5 bases and J 2 bases, with 9 bases left between them. Germline V lookup: CDR1 MNHEY, CDR2 SVGAGI. The CDR3 is made up of 13 amino acids. The CDR3 protein is CASSGTDNTEAFF. DNA for the CDR3: TGTGCCAGCAGTGGCACAGATAACACTGAAGCTTTCTTT.